The 32 T cell receptor beta chains reported below all come from one sample, sequenced in a study of cytotoxic CD8 clonotypes in ibrutinib-treated CLL. The protocol was immunoSEQ multiplex PCR, while the TCRdb copy is restricted to in-frame clones and leaves out a portion. The table has about 300,000 clones, 70% to 80% seen once; the top ten hold about 5.8%. The sample here was PBMCs, taken at disease progression, from a patient treated with ibrutinib. The receptors were gathered from a human donor with chronic lymphocytic leukemia.

The CDR3 loop reads CASSLTGRVNSPLHF. CDR3 bases: TGTGCCAGCAGCTTAACGGGTAGGGTTAATTCACCCCTCCACTTT. This chain joins TRBV13 and TRBJ1-6; D ambiguous. V lost 2 bases, J lost 6 bases, and 11 bases lay in between. The germline CDR1 and CDR2 sequences are PRHDT and FYEKMQ (reference sequence). The CDR3 extends over 15 amino acids.

There are a few counts of this clone. V usage is TRBV5-6 and J usage is TRBJ1-2; 10 bases fit TRBD1. Germline V gives CDR1 SGHDT, CDR2 YYEEEE. J was trimmed by 4 bases and V by 4 bases; bases with no gene match: 7. This CDR3 region has 15 residues. CDR3 in amino acids: CASSPGQGILYGYTF. CDR3 in DNA: TGTGCCAGCAGCCCGGGACAGGGGATCCTCTATGGCTACACCTTC.

This chain joins TRBV2 and TRBJ1-2; 7 positions agree with TRBD1. Trimming cost V 11 bases and J 0 bases; bases outside gene matches: 18. Germline V CDR1 and CDR2: SNHLY, FYNNEI. This CDR3 contains 17 residues. The CDR3 reads CAGEWDRRQGPNYGYTF. The CDR3 DNA reads TGTGCCGGCGAGTGGGACCGTCGACAGGGACCTAACTATGGCTACACCTTC.

This clone was found a few times. The V and J genes are TRBV9 and TRBJ1-3; D is possibly TRBD1 (5 bases). The V gene lost 3 bases and the J gene lost 0 bases, with 10 bases spanning the gap. CDR1 and CDR2 from the germline V gene are SGDLS and YYNGEE. This CDR3 has 15 residues. The CDR3 coding sequence is TGTGCCAGCAGCGGGGGACGGAGCTCTGGAAACACCATATATTTT. Encoded protein: CASSGGRSSGNTIYF.

The V call is TRBV6-4, the J call TRBJ1-1, with TRBD1 as a possible D gene (6 bases). The V end was cut by 0 bases, the J end by 7 bases, with 15 bases between. The V gene's germline CDR1 is MRHNA and CDR2 SNTAGT. This CDR3 region has 15 residues. The CDR3 protein is CASSDSGRKGGEAFF. CDR3 sequence (DNA): TGTGCCAGCAGTGACTCAGGCCGGAAGGGGGGTGAAGCTTTCTTT.

V usage is TRBV5-1 and J usage is TRBJ1-1; maybe TRBD1 (6 bases). Per the germline V gene, CDR1 is SGHRS and CDR2 is YFSETQ. Trimming cost V 1 base and J 4 bases, with 14 bases left between them. The CDR3 is made up of 15 amino acids. Here the CDR3 DNA reads TGCGCCAGCAGCTTGATCGCGGGGGCAACCACTGAAGCTTTCTTT. Amino acid sequence: CASSLIAGATTEAFF.

This clone appeared a single time. V and J are TRBV27 and TRBJ2-5; the D gene is possibly TRBD2 (5 bases). Germline loops: CDR1 MNHEY, CDR2 SMNVEV (reference sequence). CDR3 length equals 15 residues. V was trimmed by 5 bases and J by 5 bases, leaving 18 bases between them. The CDR3 nucleotides read TGTGCCAGCAGTAACCCTGGGCAGCGGATGGAGACCCAGTACTTC. Its protein product is CASSNPGQRMETQYF.

The CDR3 sequence: CASSPRATGVITDTQYF. The CDR3 bases are TGCGCCAGCAGCCCCAGAGCTACGGGGGTAATCACAGATACGCAGTATTTT. The chain has TRBV10-1 and TRBJ2-3; the D gene is possibly TRBD2 (6 bases). This CDR3 is 17 amino acids long. Germline V gene sequence: CDR1 WNHNN, CDR2 SYGVQD (reference sequence). V dropped 6 bases and J dropped 2 bases, with 21 bases sitting between them.

The chain couples TRBV6-5 to TRBJ1-3; D gene ambiguous. Germline V gene data show CDR1 as MNHEY and CDR2 as SVGAGI. The CDR3 is 14 residues long. The V end lost 6 bases, the J end lost 0 bases, and 9 bases lay between the germline ends. The CDR3 loop reads CASRTGSSGNTIYF. CDR3 in DNA: TGTGCCAGCAGAACGGGGAGCTCTGGAAACACCATATATTTT.

The gene calls are TRBV5-6 and TRBJ2-7; D is unresolved. The germline CDR1 and CDR2 sequences are SGHDT and YYEEEE. V gave up 1 base and J gave up 3 bases, with 11 bases separating them. This CDR3 is built from 14 residues. The CDR3 sequence is CASSLMGPFYEQYF. For the CDR3, the DNA is TGTGCCAGCAGCTTGATGGGCCCGTTCTACGAGCAGTACTTC.

The chain joins TRBV11-1 to TRBJ2-7, with a tentative D call TRBD2 (5 bases). With 1 base removed from V and 6 bases from J, the gap between germline ends came to 10 bases. CDR3 length: 13 amino acids. Germline values: CDR1 SGHAT, CDR2 FQDESV (reference sequence). The CDR3: CASSLVVGSEQYF. The CDR3 nucleotides are TGTGCCAGCAGCTTAGTGGTTGGGAGCGAGCAGTACTTC.

The chain combines TRBV7-6 with TRBJ1-1; unclear D gene. Germline CDR1 reads SGHVS; CDR2 reads FNYEAQ. The CDR3 consists of 14 residues. V was clipped by 2 bases and J by 2 bases, with 9 bases between them. The CDR3 nucleotides are TGTGCCAGCAGCTTATCTAGGTTAAACACTGAAGCTTTCTTT. Protein: CASSLSRLNTEAFF.

V is TRBV6-1 and J is TRBJ1-1, with D maybe TRBD1 (6 bases). The V end lost 6 bases, the J end lost 1 base, and 15 bases lay between the germline ends. This CDR3 contains 15 residues. Germline V gene data show CDR1 as MNHNS and CDR2 as SASEGT. The CDR3 spells CASRRTVTSNTEAFF. The DNA for the CDR3 is TGTGCCAGCAGGAGGACAGTCACGTCGAACACTGAAGCTTTCTTT.

This clone has only a few counts. The chain has TRBV11-2 and TRBJ1-3; possibly TRBD1 for D (5 bases). This CDR3 has 16 residues. Germline V gives CDR1 SGHAT, CDR2 FQNNGV. Trimming took 1 base from V and 0 from J, leaving 10 bases between them. The CDR3 here is CASSLAGGSSGNTIYF. In nucleotides, the CDR3 is TGTGCCAGCAGCTTAGCCGGGGGGAGCTCTGGAAACACCATATATTTT.

This clone has just one count. The CDR3 region is CATSRDWDRTNIQYF. The CDR3 region has the DNA TGTGCCACCAGCAGAGATTGGGACAGAACGAACATTCAGTACTTC. The rearrangement joins TRBV15 to TRBJ2-4; 7 bases line up with TRBD1. J was trimmed by 7 bases and V by 0 bases; bases with no gene match: 6. Germline CDR1 is LNHNV and CDR2 is YYDKDF (reference sequence). The CDR3 consists of 15 residues.

V usage is TRBV29-1 and J usage is TRBJ2-3, with D tentatively TRBD1 (5 bases). Germline CDR1 and CDR2: SQVTM and ANQGSEA. The CDR3 has 14 amino acids. The V and J ends lost 4 bases and 2 bases respectively, with 13 bases between them. Here the CDR3 reads CSVVQGSTTDTQYF. The DNA for the CDR3 is TGCAGCGTTGTCCAGGGTTCGACCACAGATACGCAGTATTTT.

The count of this clone is one. The J gene is TRBJ1-2, the V gene TRBV11-2; a possible D gene is TRBD1 (5 bases). The V end was cut by 2 bases, the J end by 3 bases, with 7 bases between. The germline gives CDR1 SGHAT, CDR2 FQNNGV. This CDR3 spans 13 amino acids. In nucleotides, the CDR3 is TGTGCCAGCAGCTTACCGGGACACTATGGCTACACCTTC. Translated: CASSLPGHYGYTF.

This chain links TRBV4-1 with TRBJ2-2; TRBD1 might be the D (5 bases). Germline loops: CDR1 MGHRA, CDR2 YSYEKL. V was clipped by 0 bases and J by 7 bases, with 12 bases between them. CDR3 length: 15 residues. This CDR3 reads CASSQEGQGIGELFF. CDR3 in DNA: TGCGCCAGCAGCCAAGAGGGGCAGGGAATCGGGGAGCTGTTTTTT.

This clone has only a few counts. This chain links TRBV19 with TRBJ2-5; D may be TRBD1 or TRBD2 (5 bases each). The CDR3 extends over 15 amino acids. Trimming took off 2 bases at V and 4 bases at J, with 14 bases between the two ends. The germline V gene encodes CDR1 LNHDA and CDR2 SQIVND (reference sequence). CDR3: CASSIFVGVRETQYF. The CDR3, as DNA: TGTGCCAGTAGTATATTTGTGGGGGTGAGAGAGACCCAGTACTTC.

The rearrangement uses TRBV7-2 and TRBJ2-7, with 14 bases aligning to TRBD2. The CDR3 has 15 residues. Germline V gene lookup returns CDR1 SGHTA and CDR2 FQGNSA. The V segment lost 5 bases and the J segment 5 bases; nucleotides outside the gene matches: 5. The CDR3 DNA is TGTGCCAGCAGCCCCGAGGGACTAGCGGGGGACGAGCAGTACTTC. Protein sequence: CASSPEGLAGDEQYF.

The CDR3 sequence is CASSIVEHHQETQYF. The CDR3 bases are TGTGCCAGTAGTATAGTAGAGCATCACCAAGAGACCCAGTACTTC. The chain has TRBV19 and TRBJ2-5; unclear D gene. Deletions cut 1 base from V and 0 bases from J, with 9 bases between. Germline CDR1 LNHDA, CDR2 SQIVND (reference sequence). The CDR3 is made up of 15 amino acids.

The rearrangement uses TRBV10-1 and TRBJ2-3, with D hard to call. CDR3 length: 18 amino acids. Germline CDR1 reads WNHNN; CDR2 reads SYGVQD (reference sequence). With 0 bases removed from V and 2 bases from J, the gap between germline ends came to 18 bases. The CDR3, as DNA: TGCGCCAGCAGTGAGTCGACGTCAGGAGCGCGATCCACAGATACGCAGTATTTT. Amino acid sequence: CASSESTSGARSTDTQYF.

This clone has only one observation. The chain recombines TRBV29-1 with TRBJ1-5; D unclear. Deletions cut 5 bases from V and 0 bases from J, with 5 bases between. Germline lookup yields CDR1 SQVTM and CDR2 ANQGSEA. This CDR3 region has 12 residues. For the CDR3, the DNA is TGCAGCGTTTGGGATAGCAATCAGCCCCAGCATTTT. As protein: CSVWDSNQPQHF.

The chain uses TRBV14 and TRBJ2-7; 11 nucleotides match TRBD2. V lost 0 bases and J lost 0; bases outside the gene matches: 7. In germline, CDR1 is SGHDN, CDR2 FVKESK. CDR3 length: 18 residues. The CDR3 DNA reads TGTGCCAGCAGCCAAGATCGTCGACTAGCGGGATCCTCCTACGAGCAGTACTTC. The encoded protein is CASSQDRRLAGSSYEQYF.

The CDR3 DNA sequence: TGTGCCAGCAGTTTACCCACGACTAGCGGCTACTACAATGAGCAGTTCTTC. Residues: CASSLPTTSGYYNEQFF. The rearrangement uses TRBV28 and TRBJ2-1; the match to TRBD2 covers 9 bases. Per germline, CDR1 MDHEN and CDR2 SYDVKM. With 2 bases clipped from V and 3 bases from J, the junction kept 8 bases outside the gene matches. The CDR3 loop spans 17 amino acids.

The chain combines TRBV19 with TRBJ1-1; 8 bases are a match to TRBD1. The germline V gene encodes CDR1 LNHDA and CDR2 SQIVND (reference sequence). V was pared by 5 bases and J by 1 base, with 3 bases of the junction left unmatched. This CDR3 has 14 amino acids. The CDR3 DNA sequence: TGTGCCAGTAGTGACAGGGGCGGGAACACTGAAGCTTTCTTT. Amino acids: CASSDRGGNTEAFF.

In its sample, this clone was seen once. V is TRBV6-5 and J is TRBJ2-7; the D gene is possibly TRBD2 (6 bases). The CDR3 loop spans 14 amino acids. Germline V gene sequence: CDR1 MNHEY, CDR2 SVGAGI. V was pared by 7 bases and J by 3 bases, with 16 bases between. CDR3 sequence reads: CASKQGLAVYEQYF. In DNA, the CDR3 is TGTGCCAGCAAGCAGGGTTTAGCGGTCTACGAGCAGTACTTC.

This chain joins TRBV10-3 and TRBJ1-3; D call uncertain. The CDR3 consists of 13 residues. Trimming stripped 3 bases from V and 2 bases from J, with 5 bases between. The germline V gene has CDR1 ENHRY and CDR2 SYGVKD. As DNA, the CDR3 is TGTGCCATCAGTGAATTCCCTGGAAACACCATATATTTT. It encodes CAISEFPGNTIYF.

The rearrangement links TRBV5-4 to TRBJ2-7; 13 nucleotides align to TRBD2. Germline loops: CDR1 SGHNT, CDR2 YYREEE (reference sequence). The V segment lost 4 bases and the J segment 7 bases; nucleotides outside the gene matches: 8. There are 15 residues in the CDR3. Here the CDR3 DNA reads TGTGCCAGCAGCGAACTAGCGGGAGGGTGGGAAGAGCAGTACTTC. Its translation is CASSELAGGWEEQYF.

The V gene is TRBV19, the J gene TRBJ1-5, with 10 bases lining up with TRBD1. V trimming: 9 bases; J trimming: 4 bases; junction bases outside the gene matches: 3. From germline, CDR1 is LNHDA and CDR2 SQIVND (reference sequence). The CDR3 has 13 amino acids. The CDR3 is CASQDRGNQPQHF. The CDR3 nucleotides are TGTGCCAGCCAGGACAGGGGGAATCAGCCCCAGCATTTT.

The chain links TRBV7-2 to TRBJ2-5; the D is unclear. Germline CDR1 reads SGHTA; CDR2 reads FQGNSA. Trimming stripped 4 bases from V and 5 bases from J, with 11 bases between. This CDR3 comprises 13 residues. The CDR3 sequence: CASSSVDRETQYF. The DNA for the CDR3 is TGTGCCAGCAGCTCGGTTGATCGGGAGACCCAGTACTTC.

CDR3 in amino acids: CAIPVGNQPQHF. DNA for the CDR3: TGTGCCATCCCGGTGGGGAATCAGCCCCAGCATTTT. This chain uses TRBV10-3 with TRBJ1-5; no reliable D call. Looked up from germline, CDR1 is ENHRY and CDR2 is SYGVKD. The CDR3 totals 12 residues. The V end was cut by 8 bases, the J end by 4 bases, with 9 bases between.